These T cell receptor beta chains were read from a single sample in a study of blood T cell repertoires in COVID-19. Sequencing used immunoSEQ multiplex PCR; TCRdb keeps in-frame clones, though not all of them. The sample records around 160,000 clones, about four fifths being singletons. The material sequenced was PBMCs or T cells enriched from blood (not recorded which). The source of these receptors is a man between 50 and 59 years old who had recovered from COVID-19. CDR3s include the opening cysteine and the closing phenylalanine or tryptophan. A row's size may be missing; if present it is once, few, many or a size class.

j_call | v_call | clone_size | cdr3_aa
TRBJ2-3 | TRBV12-1 | - | CASSCRTDTQYF
TRBJ1-4 | TRBV28 | - | CASSLAATNEKLFF
TRBJ2-7 | TRBV5-1 | - | CASKMGNPDRALLVEQYF
TRBJ2-2 | TRBV6-2/TRBV6-3 | - | CASSFSLAYTGELFF
TRBJ1-5 | TRBV11-2 | - | CASSRDSFNQPQHF
TRBJ2-3 | TRBV10-3 | - | CAISVGQSGTDTQYF
TRBJ2-7 | TRBV28 | - | CASSPSAVEWRYEQYF
TRBJ1-5 | TRBV7-6 | - | CASSLQDTQPQHF
TRBJ2-3 | TRBV28 | once | CASSSGLAGGLDTQYF
TRBJ1-1 | TRBV11-3 | - | CASSPGGMNTEAFF
TRBJ1-2 | TRBV28 | - | CASSSQKHTTNYGYTF
TRBJ2-7 | TRBV10-3 | - | CAISSSGVPSYEQYF
TRBJ2-7 | TRBV7-9 | once | CASSLGQGDGEQYF
TRBJ1-4 | TRBV5-1 | - | CASSLAHRGGEKLFF
TRBJ2-5 | TRBV5-5 | - | CASLLAAQETQYF
TRBJ1-1 | TRBV6-5 | - | CASARWAEAFF
TRBJ1-1 | TRBV11-2 | - | CASSLDWGVGNTEAFF
TRBJ1-6 | TRBV5-6 | once | CASSSPFRDNGLDSPLHF
TRBJ1-6 | TRBV15 | - | CATSKATGGGSPLHF
TRBJ2-1 | TRBV19 | - | CASSIQADNEQFF
TRBJ2-5 | TRBV7-2 | - | CASSPQGTGEETQYF
TRBJ1-1 | TRBV6-5 | - | CASSKLDRADTEAFF
TRBJ2-3 | TRBV19 | - | CASTLGTGVTDTQYF
TRBJ2-5 | TRBV3-1/TRBV3-2 | - | CASSQLTGGLETQYF
TRBJ2-7 | TRBV5-4 | - | CASSLAGQGRYEQYF
TRBJ1-1 | TRBV19 | - | CASSQGMNTEAFF
TRBJ2-5 | TRBV7-9 | - | CASSLLAGGVNLRETQYF
TRBJ1-5 | TRBV2 | - | CASSRDRVGGNQPQHF
TRBJ2-1 | TRBV28 | - | CAIFPSGAQGNEQFF
TRBJ2-5 | TRBV10-2 | - | CAGHTPGLSPVKVETQYF
TRBJ1-2 | TRBV27 | - | CASSLSIRQGAGGYTF
TRBJ2-2 | TRBV28 | - | CASSTGLAVPELFF
TRBJ1-1 | TRBV5-1 | once | CASSFTGQGVVTEAFF
TRBJ2-7 | TRBV28 | - | CASSFSGPRNEQYF
TRBJ2-7 | TRBV25-1 | once | CASSDHRLAGGPYEQYF
TRBJ1-3 | TRBV7-3 | - | CASSSGTGSQTGNTIYF
TRBJ2-1 | TRBV28 | - | CASRRTGGGDEQFF
TRBJ1-2 | TRBV5-1 | - | CASSWEGQFYGYTF
TRBJ2-1 | TRBV29-1 | - | CSVYSGYEQFF
TRBJ1-2 | TRBV2 | - | CARGGSSGYGYTF
TRBJ1-4 | TRBV19 | - | CASSIDSPGNEKLFF
TRBJ2-3 | TRBV20-1 | - | CSASTSGTTQYF
TRBJ2-6 | TRBV29-1 | - | CSVEGTGTNVLTF
TRBJ2-7 | TRBV19 | - | CASSPRRGLDEQYF
TRBJ1-3 | TRBV19 | - | CASSSGTGNRYSGNTIYF